This TCR beta chain was retrieved from a study of STAT5B mutations in CD4+ large granular lymphocyte leukemia. Libraries were prepared by immunoSEQ multiplex PCR; TCRdb keeps only in-frame clonotypes and omits some of them. This sample has 25,000 to 40,000 clones; 75% to 85% occur once, and the top ten carry approximately 4.7%. This CDR3 region has 13 residues. Germline V CDR1 and CDR2: LNHDA, SQIVND (reference sequence). V dropped 3 bases and J dropped 3; count of bases not matched to a gene: 1. This TCR was recovered from a human donor in good health. The gene calls are TRBV19 and TRBJ2-5, with 7 bases lining up with TRBD1. The material sequenced was CD4+ T cells from blood buffy coats. CDR3 DNA: TGTGCCAGTAGTATGGGGACAGAAGAGACCCAGTACTTC. This translates into CASSMGTEETQYF.